These 30 T cell receptor beta chains share one sample of origin, sequenced in a study of T cells after yellow fever vaccination. TCRdb reprocessed the 5' RACE reads with MiXCR, giving one entry per CDR3 protein. The repertoire holds 300,000 to 400,000 distinct CDR3 sequences, with 8.5% to 9% as singletons. The sequences come from PBMCs, collected on the day of the first yellow fever vaccination. The source is a young man who received the YFV17D yellow fever vaccine.

This clonotype turned up a few times. V usage is TRBV29-1 and J usage is TRBJ2-7; the match to TRBD1 covers 9 bases. The CDR3 is 14 amino acids. Germline values: CDR1 SQVTM, CDR2 ANQGSEA. With 0 bases clipped from V and 5 bases from J, the junction kept 5 bases outside the gene matches. CDR3 amino acids: CSVEDRDRVDEQYF. DNA of the CDR3: TGCAGCGTTGAAGACCGGGACAGGGTCGACGAGCAGTACTTC.

This clonotype was seen at least ten times. The chain combines TRBV24-1 with TRBJ2-1; 16 positions match TRBD2. The germline CDR1 and CDR2 sequences are KGHDR and SFDVKD. The CDR3 sequence is 15 residues long. The V and J ends lost 3 bases and 10 bases, in that order; junction bases with no gene match: 2. The chain's CDR3 is CATSDGTSGGVEQFF. For the CDR3, the DNA is TGTGCCACCAGTGATGGGACTAGCGGGGGGGTGGAGCAGTTCTTC.

This clonotype was counted a few times. CDR3 sequence reads: CATSDRPSYEQYF. The CDR3 nucleotides read TGTGCCACCAGTGATCGCCCCTCCTACGAGCAGTACTTC. This rearrangement joins TRBV24-1 to TRBJ2-7, with D hard to call. Trimming took off 3 bases at V and 0 bases at J, with 5 bases between the two ends. Germline V gene lookup returns CDR1 KGHDR and CDR2 SFDVKD. The CDR3 is 13 amino acids.

The CDR3 coding sequence is TGTGCCAGCAGACACTACGGTTCACCCCTCCACTTT. Its protein is CASRHYGSPLHF. The chain has TRBV7-2 and TRBJ1-6; the D is unclear. The CDR3 contains 12 residues. The germline V gene encodes CDR1 SGHTA and CDR2 FQGNSA. V dropped 6 bases and J dropped 9 bases, with 9 bases sitting between them.

The chain carries TRBV4-3 and TRBJ1-4; possibly TRBD1 for D (6 bases). The CDR3 consists of 16 residues. Germline V gene lookup returns CDR1 LGHNA and CDR2 YSLEER. Trimming removed 5 bases from V and 8 bases from J, with 21 bases in between. This chain's CDR3 is CASSKGHRDVREKLFF. CDR3 bases: TGCGCCAGCAGCAAGGGCCACAGGGACGTTAGGGAAAAACTGTTTTTT.

The V gene is TRBV14, the J gene TRBJ2-4; D unclear. The germline V gene encodes CDR1 SGHDN and CDR2 FVKESK. The CDR3 runs 15 residues. V was clipped by 4 bases and J by 3 bases, with 13 bases between them. The DNA of the CDR3 is TGTGCCAGCAGCCGCAACGGTTGGGGCAAAAACATTCAGTACTTC. This gives the protein CASSRNGWGKNIQYF.

The V gene is TRBV6-5, the J gene TRBJ2-1; TRBD2 aligns across 11 bases. Trimming took 3 bases from V and 9 from J; bases not matched to a gene: 10. The CDR3 has 16 amino acids. Looked up from germline, CDR1 is MNHEY and CDR2 is SVGAGI. This chain's CDR3 is CASSYLGTSGSGEQFF. The DNA of the CDR3 is TGTGCCAGCAGTTATTTGGGGACTAGCGGTTCGGGTGAGCAGTTCTTC.

This clonotype was seen at least ten times. This chain links TRBV12-3 or TRBV12-4 with TRBJ1-1; no reliable D call. The germline V and J ends were trimmed by 7 bases and 0 bases, with 21 bases remaining between them. CDR3 length: 17 residues. The CDR3: CASNKNGPGIMNTEAFF. The CDR3 DNA follows: TGTGCCAGCAATAAAAACGGGCCAGGCATTATGAACACTGAAGCTTTCTTT.

The chain has TRBV30 and TRBJ2-3, with TRBD2 as a possible D gene (6 bases). The CDR3 runs to 14 residues. Per the germline V gene, CDR1 is GTSNPN and CDR2 is SVGIG (reference sequence). V was trimmed by 4 bases and J by 4 bases, leaving 15 bases between them. The CDR3 bases are TGTGCCTGGATAGTCGGCGGGGTTCCAGATACGCAGTATTTT. Protein sequence: CAWIVGGVPDTQYF.

The chain carries TRBV20-1 and TRBJ2-5, with 16 bases matching TRBD2. This CDR3 region has 19 residues. Germline V gene sequence: CDR1 DFQATT, CDR2 SNEGSKA (reference sequence). The junction had 13 bases not matched to a gene; V was cut back by 6 bases and J by 0 bases. The CDR3 loop reads CSAHPGLAGGRRYQETQYF. The CDR3, as DNA: TGCAGTGCCCATCCGGGACTAGCGGGGGGGAGACGGTACCAAGAGACCCAGTACTTC.

This rearrangement joins TRBV7-2 to TRBJ1-5, with 8 bases lining up with TRBD1. The J segment lost 3 bases and the V segment lost 2 bases, leaving 3 bases of the junction unmatched. The CDR3 covers 15 residues. Germline-derived CDR1 and CDR2 are SGHTA and FQGNSA. CDR3 amino acids: CASSLNRGNNQPQHF. In DNA, the CDR3 is TGTGCCAGCAGCTTAAACAGGGGGAACAATCAGCCCCAGCATTTT.

The rearrangement joins TRBV15 to TRBJ1-4; no clear D gene. The CDR3 is 13 residues long. The V gene's germline CDR1 is LNHNV and CDR2 YYDKDF (reference sequence). The V gene lost 0 bases and the J gene lost 8 bases, with 7 bases spanning the gap. CDR3 residues: CATSRDVSEKLFF. The DNA of the CDR3 is TGTGCCACCAGCAGAGACGTCAGCGAAAAACTGTTTTTT.

This rearrangement joins TRBV19 to TRBJ2-1, with 12 bases that match TRBD1. Trimming cost V 5 bases and J 9 bases; bases outside gene matches: 11. CDR3 length: 16 residues. The germline V gene has CDR1 LNHDA and CDR2 SQIVND (reference sequence). The CDR3 is CASSPPTGTGGREQFF. The CDR3 DNA reads as TGTGCCAGTAGTCCGCCTACCGGGACAGGGGGCCGTGAGCAGTTCTTC.

The sample holds a few counts of this clonotype. The rearrangement joins TRBV6-5 to TRBJ2-3, with TRBD1 matching 8 bases. Germline CDR1 is MNHEY and CDR2 is SVGAGI. The CDR3 loop spans 12 amino acids. The trim removed 6 bases at V and 8 bases at J, leaving 4 bases unmatched. CDR3 in amino acids: CASRTGDGTQYF. The CDR3 DNA follows: TGTGCCAGCAGGACAGGGGACGGTACGCAGTATTTT.

The chain has TRBV6-6 and TRBJ1-4; unclear D gene. Germline CDR1 and CDR2: MNHNY and SVGAGI (reference sequence). This CDR3 contains 13 residues. V lost 6 bases and J 7 bases, leaving 12 bases between the germline ends. The CDR3, as DNA: TGTGCCAGCAGGATGAGGGTGGGTGAAAAACTGTTTTTT. This encodes CASRMRVGEKLFF.

With regard to this clonotype: The junction differs from germline at one of its ends, possibly a read error. V and J are TRBV20-1 and TRBJ2-7, with D unresolved. Germline V gene data show CDR1 as DFQATT and CDR2 as SNEGSKA (reference sequence). This CDR3 is built from 14 residues. Written as DNA, the CDR3 is TGCAGTGCTAGAGATTTTAGACTTTCCTACGAGAAGTACTTC. It specifies CSARDFRLSYEKYF.

The CDR3, as DNA: TGTGCCAGCAACAGCAGGGGGTGGAACACCGGGGAGCTGTTTTTT. Translating it yields CASNSRGWNTGELFF. The chain employs TRBV27 and TRBJ2-2; TRBD1 matches at 7 bases. This CDR3 has 15 residues. Trimming at V came to 7 bases and at J to 1 base, leaving 6 bases not matched to a gene. Germline CDR1 and CDR2: MNHEY and SMNVEV (reference sequence).

This sequence joins TRBV5-1 and TRBJ2-3; 15 nucleotides align to TRBD2. Germline CDR1 is SGHRS and CDR2 is YFSETQ. The CDR3 sequence is 17 residues long. V lost 4 bases to trimming and J lost 0 bases; unmatched junction nucleotides: 3. CDR3 bases: TGCGCCAGCAGCGCGGGACTAGCGGGGGGTAGCACAGATACGCAGTATTTT. It is translated as CASSAGLAGGSTDTQYF.

This clonotype appeared a few times. V is TRBV5-1 and J is TRBJ2-1; 8 nucleotides agree with TRBD1. From germline, CDR1 is SGHRS and CDR2 YFSETQ. Germline trimming cut 2 bases from V and 8 bases from J; bases unmatched to any gene: 3. This CDR3 region has 13 residues. The CDR3 reads CASSFQGADEQFF. The CDR3 DNA sequence: TGCGCCAGCAGCTTCCAGGGGGCCGATGAGCAGTTCTTC.

There are many counts of this clonotype. The chain links TRBV5-6 to TRBJ2-2, with D hard to call. The CDR3 covers 11 residues. With 7 bases removed from V and 7 bases from J, the gap between germline ends came to 8 bases. Germline V gives CDR1 SGHDT, CDR2 YYEEEE. The CDR3, as DNA: TGTGCCAGCTCCCTTTACGGGGAGCTGTTTTTT. As protein: CASSLYGELFF.

The gene calls are TRBV21-1 and TRBJ1-1; the table gives TRBD1 as D, unverified against the DNA. TRBV21-1 is deemed a pseudogene. The CDR3 runs to 17 residues. CDR3 protein: CASSKGWSTGMNTEAFF. CDR3 bases: TGTGCCAGCAGCAAAGGTTGGTCTACAGGGATGAACACTGAAGCTTTCTTT.

The chain joins TRBV7-9 to TRBJ2-2; TRBD2 agrees at 9 bases. The CDR3 runs 17 residues. V was pared by 0 bases and J by 5 bases, with 7 bases of the junction left unmatched. CDR1 SEHNR and CDR2 FQNEAQ come from the germline V gene (reference sequence). CDR3 in DNA: TGTGCCAGCAGCTTAGCCTCTAGCGGGGCCTTTACCGGGGAGCTGTTTTTT. This gives the protein CASSLASSGAFTGELFF.

The chain uses TRBV12-3 or TRBV12-4 and TRBJ1-3; D gene unclear. Trimming took 7 bases from V and 0 from J, leaving 10 bases between them. CDR3 length equals 14 residues. For the CDR3, the DNA is TGTGCCAGCAACTGGGGAAGCTCTGGAAACACCATATATTTT. It translates to CASNWGSSGNTIYF.

This clonotype was observed a handful of times. The J gene is TRBJ2-6, the V gene TRBV15; D possibly corresponds to TRBD1 (5 bases). Germline-derived CDR1 and CDR2 are LNHNV and YYDKDF (reference sequence). The CDR3 totals 16 residues. The germline V and J ends were trimmed by 0 bases and 2 bases, with 8 bases remaining between them. The CDR3 region has the DNA TGTGCCACCAGCAGAGAGGGGCTAACTGGGGCCAACGTCCTGACTTTC. It translates to CATSREGLTGANVLTF.

The table lists this clonotype with a few counts. V and J are TRBV20-1 and TRBJ1-5, with D perhaps TRBD1 (6 bases). Trimming removed 2 bases from V and 3 bases from J, with 17 bases in between. The CDR3 extends over 16 amino acids. CDR1 and CDR2 from the germline V gene are DFQATT and SNEGSKA (reference sequence). This chain's CDR3 is CSARLNQGKLNQPQHF. In DNA form, the CDR3 reads TGCAGTGCTAGACTGAACCAGGGGAAACTCAATCAGCCCCAGCATTTT.

The chain employs TRBV4-3 and TRBJ1-2; TRBD1 agrees at 11 bases. The CDR3 sequence is 19 residues long. The germline gives CDR1 LGHNA, CDR2 YSLEER. The junction had 11 bases not matched to a gene; V was cut back by 0 bases and J by 2 bases. The DNA for the CDR3 is TGCGCCAGCAGCCAAGATATGGACAGGGGGCCAGGTGAAAACTATGGCTACACCTTC. This encodes CASSQDMDRGPGENYGYTF.

This clonotype was seen repeatedly, ten times or more. The genes are TRBV5-6 and TRBJ2-1; 10 nucleotides line up with TRBD2. Germline CDR1 is SGHDT and CDR2 is YYEEEE. The junction had 18 bases not matched to a gene; V was cut back by 4 bases and J by 8 bases. The CDR3 extends over 18 amino acids. The chain's CDR3 is CASSPIGSGGAQGDEQFF. The CDR3 DNA follows: TGTGCCAGCAGCCCGATTGGGAGCGGGGGGGCTCAAGGCGATGAGCAGTTCTTC. Using reference TRBV5-6 and TRBJ2-1 for the parts outside the CDR3, the full variable domain is DAGVTQSPTHLIKTRGQQVTLRCSPKSGHDTVSWYQQALGQGPQFIFQYYEEEERQRGNFPDRFSGHQFPNYSSELNVNALLLGDSALYLCASSPIGSGGAQGDEQFFGPGTRLTVL.

This clonotype was seen only once. This chain connects TRBV19 to TRBJ1-2, with D perhaps TRBD1 (5 bases). Deletions cut 5 bases from V and 4 bases from J, with 23 bases between. Germline V lookup: CDR1 LNHDA, CDR2 SQIVND (reference sequence). The CDR3 consists of 17 residues. For the CDR3, the DNA is TGTGCCAGTAGTTCCGGGACGGAGTCCTCGATAGGCTATGGCTACACCTTC. It translates to CASSSGTESSIGYGYTF.

This clonotype appeared a few times. CDR3 nucleotides: TGTGCCAGTAGTATAGCGAACAGGGGGCGCAGCACAGATACGCAGTATTTT. Protein sequence: CASSIANRGRSTDTQYF. The chain couples TRBV19 to TRBJ2-3; 9 bases align to TRBD1. Germline V lookup: CDR1 LNHDA, CDR2 SQIVND (reference sequence). With 1 base clipped from V and 0 bases from J, the junction kept 5 bases outside the gene matches. CDR3 size: 17 residues.

This chain connects TRBV10-1 to TRBJ1-2, with a weak D call TRBD1 (6 bases). CDR1 and CDR2 from the germline V gene are WNHNN and SYGVQD (reference sequence). This CDR3 spans 18 amino acids. The V gene lost 5 bases and the J gene lost 1 base, with 23 bases spanning the gap. Here the CDR3 reads CASSYHKPPGDINYGYTF. In DNA, the CDR3 is TGCGCCAGCAGTTACCACAAACCCCCAGGGGACATTAACTATGGCTACACCTTC.